Given below is one TCR beta chain in context. The antigen remains unidentified. Profiling relied on immunoSEQ multiplex PCR, and the TCRdb table lists in-frame clones only, not all of them. This table has more than 140,000 clones, around 88% appearing once. These data are taken from a study of T cell responses to AZD1222 COVID-19 vaccine. Study observations and caveats: Mapped onto spike, vaccine-associated CD4 TCRs spanned it and were dominant at 160-218 and 743-854. Clonal diversity was possibly underestimated; the donors were predominantly white British and more often female. Repertoire sampling occurred only after the peak T cell response. Among AZD1222 vaccinees, only five or six were seropositive at baseline.

This CDR3 is 15 amino acids long. CDR1 is SGHRS and CDR2 is YFSETQ in the germline V gene. V lost 2 bases to trimming and J lost 2 bases; unmatched junction nucleotides: 3. This receptor was obtained from an adult in good health. The sequencing used peripheral blood, collected on day 0 of MenACWY control vaccination. The chain uses TRBV5-1 and TRBJ2-3, with TRBD1 matching 9 bases. This CDR3 is CASSLTGGFTDTQYF. The CDR3 DNA reads as TGCGCCAGCAGCTTAACAGGGGGCTTCACAGATACGCAGTATTTT.